The 7 T cell receptor beta chains below come from one sample, sequenced in a study of human T cells and chemical hapten exposure. The time point: patch test 2, 6 weeks after DPC sensitization. Indicated treatment: therapeutic diphenylcyclopropenone sensitization with weekly scalp DPC. TCRdb re-called the RACE reads through MiXCR, storing one row per CDR3 protein. The table has roughly 54,000 distinct CDR3 sequences, just under 10% seen once. The input for sequencing was whole blood, taken in connection with sensitization to the hapten diphenylcyclopropenone (DPC). These receptors came from a woman between 45 and 65 years old with alopecia areata. Some clones in this sample may be carry-over from other donors' samples.

This clonotype showed up many times. The rearrangement links TRBV28 to TRBJ1-4; D unclear. The CDR3 is made up of 15 amino acids. Trimming shortened V by 1 base and J by 7 bases, and 13 bases separated the two germline ends. CDR1 is MDHEN and CDR2 is SYDVKM in the germline V gene. The CDR3 DNA reads as TGTGCCAGCAGTTTATTCTACAGACGTTCTGAAAAACTGTTTTTT. Its protein product is CASSLFYRRSEKLFF.

This clonotype was counted only a few times. The genes are TRBV5-1 and TRBJ1-4; tentatively, D is TRBD1 (6 bases). This CDR3 is built from 15 residues. The germline gives CDR1 SGHRS, CDR2 YFSETQ. V gave up 0 bases and J gave up 8 bases, with 14 bases separating them. Here the CDR3 reads CASSLAGGANEKLFF. The CDR3 DNA reads as TGCGCCAGCAGCTTGGCGGGGGGCGCGAACGAAAAACTGTTTTTT.

The rearrangement uses TRBV28 and TRBJ1-5, with TRBD1 matching over 9 bases. Germline-derived CDR1 and CDR2 are MDHEN and SYDVKM. CDR3 length equals 16 residues. The J segment lost 5 bases and the V segment lost 4 bases, leaving 9 bases of the junction unmatched. In DNA form, the CDR3 reads TGTGCCAGCAGTTCGGGACAGGGAACAGGCTATCAGCCCCAGCATTTT. It encodes CASSSGQGTGYQPQHF.

The rearrangement links TRBV6-6 to TRBJ2-2; no clear D gene. V lost 2 bases to trimming and J lost 5 bases, with 6 bases between them. CDR1 MNHNY and CDR2 SVGAGI come from the germline V gene (reference sequence). The CDR3 totals 13 residues. CDR3 sequence: CASSYGETGELFF. Written as DNA, the CDR3 is TGTGCCAGCAGTTACGGGGAAACCGGGGAGCTGTTTTTT.

In its sample, this clonotype was seen a few times. V and J are TRBV7-8 and TRBJ2-7; the D gene is possibly TRBD1 (5 bases). The CDR3 has 13 residues. Per the germline V gene, CDR1 is SGHVS and CDR2 is FQNEAQ. V was shortened by 2 bases and J by 5 bases, with 10 bases between the two germline ends. Here the CDR3 DNA reads TGTGCCAGCAGCTTAAAGGGGCCGGACGAGCAGTACTTC. Protein sequence: CASSLKGPDEQYF.

This clonotype has just a few counts. The chain joins TRBV6-5 to TRBJ1-5; D is unclear. V gave up 3 bases and J gave up 3 bases, with 15 bases separating them. CDR3 length equals 16 residues. Germline loops: CDR1 MNHEY, CDR2 SVGAGI. The CDR3 sequence: CASSYSPKAANQPQHF. The CDR3 region has the DNA TGTGCCAGCAGTTATTCCCCCAAGGCGGCCAATCAGCCCCAGCATTTT.

This clonotype came up many times. The J gene is TRBJ2-2, the V gene TRBV7-9; D unresolved. V lost 5 bases and J lost 4, with 11 bases in between. The CDR3 extends over 14 amino acids. Germline assignment: CDR1 SEHNR and CDR2 FQNEAQ (reference sequence). In DNA, the CDR3 is TGTGCCAGCAGCCTAGAGCTCGGCACCGGGGAGCTGTTTTTT. Translating it yields CASSLELGTGELFF.